This T cell receptor beta chain was observed in a study of blood T cell repertoires in COVID-19 (dated by TCRdb to 2018 to 2021). Notes on the research overall: The collaborator samples originated in the United States, Italy and Spain and spanned the acute and convalescent phases of COVID-19. Samples were obtained from the ongoing ImmuneRACE study (first 160 participants) and from over 1,000 subjects provided by 6 global collaborators. The material from the prospective study consisted of cDNA or gDNA derived from T cells, B-cell-depleted T cells, or PBMCs. Where available, HLA class I and class II types were obtained from metadata supplied by the sample provider rather than from assay-based typing. The repertoires were made available in a free public database intended to serve as a resource for research on the immune response to SARS-CoV-2. Subjects who had been exposed to COVID-19, were actively infected with it, or had recovered from it provided the deeply sampled blood TCRbeta repertoires that made up the dataset. Sample metadata almost always included a de-identified subject ID, COVID-19 status, age in years and sex.

Whole blood was collected in K2EDTA tubes by collaborating institutions according to the institutions' own protocols. For TCRbeta analysis, collaborators shipped samples in one of three forms: frozen whole blood, isolated PBMCs, or DNA extracted from either of those sample types. As for this clone: It has no known antigen specificity. No much larger clone is present one base from it, and per-base qualities are unavailable.

From the cysteine through the phenylalanine, the CDR3 covers 15 amino acids. CDR3 DNA is the only sequence kept; it has 45 bases, read in frame from the first base. V is trimmed back by 3 bases and J by 3 bases, and the junction contains 8 bases that no gene match accounts for. Based on the germline V gene (reference sequence), the CDR1 and CDR2 sequences are DFQATT and SNEGSKA. Findings and caveats that apply to the study as a whole: How much clinical and demographic metadata was included differed by source and by participant, and the metadata was provided uncurated.

TCRbeta CDR3 regions were amplified from genomic DNA using the immunoSEQ Assay, a bias-controlled multiplex PCR. As for the original processing: Within the assay, amplification of reference gene primers was used to estimate how many nucleated cells each sample contained. To quantify the absolute abundance of each unique TCRbeta CDR3 rearrangement, sequence reads were collapsed and filtered. Productive Simpson clonality was computed per sample as the square root of Simpson's diversity index over productive rearrangements. This immuneACCESS table, as held by TCRdb, lists in-frame sequences with V and J called but not all clones. Of the missing ones, under half trace to an unresolved V gene in checked studies; the others have no known cause. The D gene and trimming were derived from the DNA, and the V and J assignments and clone size from that table. The sample table records about 230,000 clones; over 80% of these occur just once. The ten largest account for just over 2.5% of the sample.

The chain is made from TRBV20-1 and TRBJ1-5; 7 bases in between match TRBD1. The sample comprised peripheral blood. The origin of this receptor is a woman in her 70s with active or convalescent COVID-19. The nucleotides read TGCAGTGCTAGTTTTGGAGGGGGCAACAATCAGCCCCAGCATTTT. This sequence encodes CSASFGGGNNQPQHF.